This TCR beta chain was observed in a study of blood T cell repertoires in COVID-19. Study at large: Italy, Spain and the United States were the sources of the convalescent and acute COVID-19 samples. PBMCs, B-cell-depleted T cells, or T cells provided the cDNA or gDNA that made up the material.

The CDR3 totals 14 residues. Germline-derived CDR1 and CDR2 are MGHDK and SYGVNS. V lost 6 bases and J lost 3, with 12 bases in between. Under the authors' procedure: Amplification of reference gene primers was used by the study to estimate nucleated cell counts. Assay used: immunoSEQ multiplex PCR; TCRdb lists only in-frame clones, some missing. V and J calls and clone size come straight from that table; D and trimming were deduced from the DNA. The sample has 55,000 to 75,000 clones; about 80% are singletons. Sequencing input: peripheral blood. The rearrangement joins TRBV25-1 to TRBJ1-5, with D hard to call. The clonotype comes from a man between 65 and 85 years old with acute or convalescent COVID-19. CDR3 sequence reads: CASSATGFNQPQHF. Here the CDR3 DNA reads TGTGCCAGCAGCGCCACGGGTTTCAATCAGCCCCAGCATTTT.